The 2 T cell receptor beta chains listed next were all sequenced from one sample in a study of blood T cell repertoires in COVID-19. This table comes from immunoSEQ multiplex PCR, and its TCRdb copy is limited to in-frame clones, with some not included. The repertoire holds about 370,000 clones, with around 92% as singletons. The sample was peripheral blood. The receptors stem from a woman aged 25 to 45 with COVID-19, enrolled during active disease.

This chain uses TRBV4-3 with TRBJ2-7, with 7 bases matching TRBD2. The junction had 9 bases not matched to a gene; V was cut back by 1 base and J by 3 bases. The CDR3 runs to 16 residues. The germline V gene encodes CDR1 LGHNA and CDR2 YSLEER. The CDR3 bases are TGCGCCAGCAGCCAAGGGGCGGGGGTCAGTATCTACGAGCAGTACTTC. Its protein is CASSQGAGVSIYEQYF.

The table lists this clone with a count of one. The gene calls are TRBV15 and TRBJ2-7, with 8 nucleotides matching TRBD2. The CDR3 is made up of 13 amino acids. V dropped 8 bases and J dropped 6; count of bases not matched to a gene: 9. Germline V gene sequence: CDR1 LNHNV, CDR2 YYDKDF (reference sequence). CDR3 DNA: TGTGCCACCGACGGGGGGGGAGGTGGCGAGCAGTACTTC. It is translated as CATDGGGGGEQYF.